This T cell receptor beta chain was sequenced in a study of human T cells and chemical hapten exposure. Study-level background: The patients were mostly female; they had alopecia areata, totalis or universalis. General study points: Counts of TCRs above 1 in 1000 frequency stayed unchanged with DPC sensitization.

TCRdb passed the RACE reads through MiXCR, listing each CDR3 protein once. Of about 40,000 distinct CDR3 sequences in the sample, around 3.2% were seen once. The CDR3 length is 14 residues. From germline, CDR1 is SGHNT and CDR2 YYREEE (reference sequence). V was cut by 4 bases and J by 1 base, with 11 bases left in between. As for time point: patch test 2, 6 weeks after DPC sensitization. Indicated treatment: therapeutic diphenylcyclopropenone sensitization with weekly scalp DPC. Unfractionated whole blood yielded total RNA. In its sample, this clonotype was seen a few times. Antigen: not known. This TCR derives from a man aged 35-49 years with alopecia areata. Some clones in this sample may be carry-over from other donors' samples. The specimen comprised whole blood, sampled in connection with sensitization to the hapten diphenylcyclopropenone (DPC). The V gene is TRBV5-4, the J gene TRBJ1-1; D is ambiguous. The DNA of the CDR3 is TGTGCCAGCAGCAGTCTGACAAGGAACACTGAAGCTTTCTTT. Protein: CASSSLTRNTEAFF.